This TCR beta chain emerged from a study of cytomegalovirus exposure and HLA in healthy donors. Regarding the study as a whole: Analysis was carried out at a later point, and it linked a missense DCLRE1C variant to TCR beta V- and J-gene trimming. Most likely, a cluster of highly shared sequence variants arose as a sequencing artifact. Compared with the roughly 670-donor mean, an Asian-associated ancestry cluster reportedly had fewer N-insertions, according to a later analysis.

The PCR had 60 Vbeta and 13 Jbeta primers. Repertoires were generated with immunoSEQ multiplex PCR, while TCRdb's copy carries only in-frame clones and drops some. Here the sample spans tens of thousands of clones, approximately 78% being singletons. Points on this clone: Antigen unknown.

The junction had 11 bases not matched to a gene; V was cut back by 5 bases and J by 1 base. The germline V gene has CDR1 MDHEN and CDR2 SYDVKM. The CDR3 extends over 17 amino acids. This TCR derives from a man in his forties in good health and CMV-seronegative. Sequencing used PBMCs. This rearrangement joins TRBV28 to TRBJ1-2, with 9 bases fitting TRBD1. CDR3 region: CASSVDRGFVGNYGYTF. The CDR3 bases are TGTGCCAGCAGTGTCGACAGGGGGTTTGTGGGTAACTATGGCTACACCTTC.